These 20 T cell receptor beta chains were all obtained from the same sample, sequenced in a study of blood T cells in healthy people across ages. Then a second PCR, running about 6 to 12 cycles, was carried out with a sample-barcoded 5' primer and a J-beta primer mix. TCRdb passed the 5' RACE reads through MiXCR, listing each CDR3 protein once. The sample consists of 1.4 million or so distinct CDR3 sequences, approximately 39% of them appearing once. Sequenced material: blood. The receptors here all came from a woman aged 18-29 years in good health.

This sequence joins TRBV11-2 and TRBJ2-1, with 9 bases that match TRBD1. V shed 7 bases, J shed 7 bases, and the junction held 11 bases outside the gene matches. Germline V gene data show CDR1 as SGHAT and CDR2 as FQNNGV. The CDR3 length is 15 residues. The CDR3 is CASTETGTGRNEQFF. The CDR3 nucleotides read TGTGCCAGCACCGAAACCGGGACAGGGAGGAATGAGCAGTTCTTC.

This clonotype was counted between two and nine times. J is TRBJ2-7 and V is TRBV20-1; 9 bases are a match to TRBD2. Germline V lookup: CDR1 DFQATT, CDR2 SNEGSKA (reference sequence). The CDR3 has 15 amino acids. Trimming at V came to 6 bases and at J to 1 base, leaving 10 bases not matched to a gene. DNA of the CDR3: TGCAGTGCGGGTAGCGGGAGATACTCTTCCTACGAGCAGTACTTC. Protein: CSAGSGRYSSYEQYF.

J is TRBJ2-3 and V is TRBV20-1; TRBD2 matches 7 bases. Losses at the gene ends were 1 base for V and 2 bases for J; bases not matched to a gene: 6. From germline, CDR1 is DFQATT and CDR2 SNEGSKA (reference sequence). CDR3 length equals 15 residues. This CDR3 reads CSARAPGLNTDTQYF. The CDR3 bases are TGCAGTGCTAGAGCACCGGGACTAAACACAGATACGCAGTATTTT.

This clonotype came up many times. The rearrangement uses TRBV6-5 and TRBJ1-5; D may be TRBD1 (5 bases). V was cut by 0 bases and J by 5 bases, with 5 bases left in between. Germline V gene sequence: CDR1 MNHEY, CDR2 SVGAGI. The CDR3 totals 13 residues. The CDR3 DNA follows: TGTGCCAGCAGTTACTCGGGGGATCAGCCCCAGCATTTT. Its translation is CASSYSGDQPQHF.

On this clonotype itself: Its ends do not fully match the called genes, so a read error is possible. The V gene is TRBV12-3 or TRBV12-4, the J gene TRBJ1-3, with unresolved D. The CDR3 extends over 15 amino acids. Written as DNA, the CDR3 is TGTGTCAGCAGTTCAGAACGGGTGCCCGGAAACACCATATATTTT. This sequence encodes CVSSSERVPGNTIYF.

This clonotype has just a few counts. This chain joins TRBV24-1 and TRBJ2-5; D not resolved. Trimming took off 3 bases at V and 6 bases at J, with 10 bases between the two ends. Germline-derived CDR1 and CDR2 are KGHDR and SFDVKD. CDR3 length: 13 amino acids. This CDR3 reads CATSDHERKTQYF. In nucleotides, the CDR3 is TGTGCCACCAGTGATCATGAGAGGAAGACCCAGTACTTC.

For the CDR3, the DNA is TGCAGTGCAGTTAGCGGGAGGCCCTTGCCAGATACGCAGTATTTT. Translating gives CSAVSGRPLPDTQYF. The V gene is TRBV20-1, the J gene TRBJ2-3; 10 nucleotides match TRBD2. The CDR3 covers 15 residues. Germline V gene data show CDR1 as DFQATT and CDR2 as SNEGSKA (reference sequence). The J segment lost 4 bases and the V segment lost 6 bases, leaving 10 bases of the junction unmatched.

The CDR3 sequence is CASSEGGIYEQYF. The CDR3 nucleotides read TGTGCCAGCAGTGAAGGGGGGATTTACGAGCAGTACTTC. V and J are TRBV6-1 and TRBJ2-7, with D perhaps assigned TRBD1 or TRBD2 (5 bases each). The V and J ends lost 1 base and 4 bases respectively, with 8 bases between them. CDR1 and CDR2 (germline): MNHNS, SASEGT. The CDR3 is 13 amino acids.

This clonotype was detected only a few times. The chain joins TRBV29-1 to TRBJ2-1, with D perhaps TRBD1 (5 bases). Germline V CDR1 and CDR2: SQVTM, ANQGSEA. This CDR3 has 14 amino acids. V lost 1 base to trimming and J lost 6 bases, with 13 bases between them. The CDR3 sequence: CSVEGVARGNEQFF. CDR3 DNA sequence: TGCAGCGTTGAAGGGGTAGCTAGGGGCAATGAGCAGTTCTTC.

Comment on this clonotype: One junction end does not reproduce the germline sequence, and a read error may be involved. V gene TRBV7-6 combines with J gene TRBJ1-2; D gene uncertain. CDR1 and CDR2 (germline): SGHVS, FNYEAQ. There are 10 residues in the CDR3. CDR3 sequence (DNA): TGTGCCAACAGCTCGAAGGGCTACACCTTC. It yields the protein CANSSKGYTF.

The chain joins TRBV24-1 to TRBJ2-1; D is uncertain. Germline V gene lookup returns CDR1 KGHDR and CDR2 SFDVKD. The CDR3 runs to 14 residues. Trimming removed 5 bases at V and 6 bases at J, with 13 bases between. This CDR3 reads CATSGAETVNEQFF. The CDR3 nucleotides are TGTGCCACCAGTGGGGCAGAAACAGTCAATGAGCAGTTCTTC.

The chain combines TRBV12-3 or TRBV12-4 with TRBJ1-2; a possible D gene is TRBD1 (6 bases). The length of the CDR3 is 13 residues. The V and J ends lost 4 bases and 12 bases respectively, with 18 bases between them. CDR3 in amino acids: CASSSQRTGGHTF. CDR3 DNA sequence: TGTGCCAGCAGTTCCCAACGGACCGGGGGGCACACCTTC.

The V gene is TRBV7-2, the J gene TRBJ2-4; D could derive from TRBD1 or TRBD2 (5 bases each). The DNA end is a closer match to TRBJ2-5, so the J assignment may be wrong. Germline lookup yields CDR1 SGHTA and CDR2 FQGNSA. CDR3 size: 15 residues. The CDR3 reads CASSFRELRPETQYF. The CDR3 DNA follows: TGTGCCAGCAGCTTCAGGGAGTTAAGGCCAGAGACCCAGTACTTC.

V and J are TRBV4-1 and TRBJ1-5; D ambiguous. The ends were cut back, 2 bases at V and 1 base at J, with 9 bases in the middle. Germline V CDR1 and CDR2: MGHRA, YSYEKL. There are 15 residues in the CDR3. This chain's CDR3 is CASSQITESNQPQHF. The CDR3 region has the DNA TGCGCCAGCAGCCAAATAACTGAGAGCAATCAGCCCCAGCATTTT.

V and J are TRBV5-6 and TRBJ2-5; a weak D match, TRBD2 (6 bases). V was pared by 5 bases and J by 13 bases, with 24 bases between. Germline CDR1 SGHDT, CDR2 YYEEEE. The CDR3 runs 14 residues. The chain's CDR3 is CASSVGGISYERYF. Here the CDR3 DNA reads TGTGCCAGCAGTGTCGGCGGGATCTCCTACGAGCGGTACTTC.

The V gene is TRBV30, the J gene TRBJ2-3, with TRBD2 matching over 8 bases. The CDR3 runs 13 residues. The germline V gene encodes CDR1 GTSNPN and CDR2 SVGIG (reference sequence). The junction had 6 bases not matched to a gene; V was cut back by 6 bases and J by 4 bases. The CDR3 DNA follows: TGTGCCTGCCCTATCGGGAGGGCAGATACGCAGTATTTT. This codes for CACPIGRADTQYF. The whole variable domain, filled in from reference TRBV30 and TRBJ2-3, reads SQTIHQWPATLVQPVGSPLSLECTVEGTSNPNLYWYRQAAGRGLQLLFYSVGIGQISSEVPQNLSASRPQDRQFILSSKKLLLSDSGFYLCACPIGRADTQYFGPGTRLTVL.

This clonotype was picked up a small number of times. The chain employs TRBV20-1 and TRBJ2-7; possibly TRBD2 for D (6 bases). The DNA end is a closer match to TRBJ2-5, so the J assignment may be wrong. The length of the CDR3 is 12 residues. Germline V gives CDR1 DFQATT, CDR2 SNEGSKA (reference sequence). The CDR3 here is CSASGVVETQYF. The CDR3, as DNA: TGCAGTGCTTCGGGGGTTGTTGAGACCCAGTACTTC.

This chain links TRBV6-4 with TRBJ2-3; D is undetermined. The V end lost 2 bases, the J end lost 2 bases, and 5 bases lay between the germline ends. The CDR3 is made up of 13 amino acids. Germline lookup yields CDR1 MRHNA and CDR2 SNTAGT. CDR3 protein: CASSDGYTDTQYF. CDR3 in DNA: TGTGCCAGCAGTGACGGGTACACAGATACGCAGTATTTT.

This sequence joins TRBV6-2 or TRBV6-3 and TRBJ2-1; no clear D gene. The CDR3 contains 16 residues. Germline CDR1 MNHEY, CDR2 SVGEGT. The ends were cut back, 8 bases at V and 5 bases at J, with 22 bases in the middle. Here the CDR3 reads CASQLRHDLQNNEQFF. The CDR3 bases are TGTGCCAGCCAGTTAAGGCACGACCTCCAGAACAATGAGCAGTTCTTC.

The rearrangement joins TRBV5-1 to TRBJ2-3, with 7 bases matching TRBD1. V trimming: 3 bases; J trimming: 5 bases; junction bases outside the gene matches: 15. CDR1 is SGHRS, CDR2 YFSETQ, per germline. The CDR3 is 17 amino acids. The CDR3 loop reads CASSSRPLDRVIDTQYF. CDR3 DNA: TGCGCCAGCAGCTCCCGCCCGTTAGACAGGGTCATAGATACGCAGTATTTT.